This T cell receptor beta chain was identified in a study of blood T cell repertoires in COVID-19. Study background: Material from acute and convalescent COVID-19 was sourced from the United States, Italy and Spain. PBMCs, B-cell-depleted T cells, or T cells were the source of the cDNA or gDNA that made up the material.

Study processing details: The assay estimated nucleated cells by amplifying reference gene primers. Clones were read by immunoSEQ multiplex PCR, and TCRdb kept only the in-frame ones, dropping some. V and J calls and clone size are as listed in that table; D and trimming were resolved from the DNA. The sample records some 150,000 clones, approximately 81% being singletons. The ends were cut back, 2 bases at V and 3 bases at J, with 6 bases in the middle. Looked up from germline, CDR1 is MNHNS and CDR2 is SASEGT. The CDR3 spans 13 residues. Sequencing was carried out using peripheral blood. This clonotype originated in a human donor in a cohort sampled during active COVID-19. The chain recombines TRBV6-1 with TRBJ2-3; D not certain. In DNA form, the CDR3 reads TGTGCCAGCAGTGAACTGGAGACAGATACGCAGTATTTT. This gives the protein CASSELETDTQYF.